The entry that follows covers one T cell receptor (beta chain) sequence. These data come from a study of control samples from healthy donors and cancer patients. This CDR3 region has 17 residues. The germline V and J ends were trimmed by 0 bases and 4 bases, with 18 bases remaining between them. Per germline, CDR1 MNHEY and CDR2 SMNVEV (reference sequence). Clones were read by immunoSEQ multiplex PCR, and TCRdb kept only the in-frame ones, dropping some. The sample lists about 150,000 clones, around 88% seen once, with approximately 1.7% in the top ten. This chain joins TRBV27 and TRBJ1-1; D gene uncertain. The receptor comes from a man younger than 35 in good health. The specimen sequenced was blood. CDR3 in amino acids: CASSLSIYLGGSTEAFF. The CDR3 DNA is TGTGCCAGCAGTTTATCGATTTATCTCGGTGGGAGCACTGAAGCTTTCTTT.